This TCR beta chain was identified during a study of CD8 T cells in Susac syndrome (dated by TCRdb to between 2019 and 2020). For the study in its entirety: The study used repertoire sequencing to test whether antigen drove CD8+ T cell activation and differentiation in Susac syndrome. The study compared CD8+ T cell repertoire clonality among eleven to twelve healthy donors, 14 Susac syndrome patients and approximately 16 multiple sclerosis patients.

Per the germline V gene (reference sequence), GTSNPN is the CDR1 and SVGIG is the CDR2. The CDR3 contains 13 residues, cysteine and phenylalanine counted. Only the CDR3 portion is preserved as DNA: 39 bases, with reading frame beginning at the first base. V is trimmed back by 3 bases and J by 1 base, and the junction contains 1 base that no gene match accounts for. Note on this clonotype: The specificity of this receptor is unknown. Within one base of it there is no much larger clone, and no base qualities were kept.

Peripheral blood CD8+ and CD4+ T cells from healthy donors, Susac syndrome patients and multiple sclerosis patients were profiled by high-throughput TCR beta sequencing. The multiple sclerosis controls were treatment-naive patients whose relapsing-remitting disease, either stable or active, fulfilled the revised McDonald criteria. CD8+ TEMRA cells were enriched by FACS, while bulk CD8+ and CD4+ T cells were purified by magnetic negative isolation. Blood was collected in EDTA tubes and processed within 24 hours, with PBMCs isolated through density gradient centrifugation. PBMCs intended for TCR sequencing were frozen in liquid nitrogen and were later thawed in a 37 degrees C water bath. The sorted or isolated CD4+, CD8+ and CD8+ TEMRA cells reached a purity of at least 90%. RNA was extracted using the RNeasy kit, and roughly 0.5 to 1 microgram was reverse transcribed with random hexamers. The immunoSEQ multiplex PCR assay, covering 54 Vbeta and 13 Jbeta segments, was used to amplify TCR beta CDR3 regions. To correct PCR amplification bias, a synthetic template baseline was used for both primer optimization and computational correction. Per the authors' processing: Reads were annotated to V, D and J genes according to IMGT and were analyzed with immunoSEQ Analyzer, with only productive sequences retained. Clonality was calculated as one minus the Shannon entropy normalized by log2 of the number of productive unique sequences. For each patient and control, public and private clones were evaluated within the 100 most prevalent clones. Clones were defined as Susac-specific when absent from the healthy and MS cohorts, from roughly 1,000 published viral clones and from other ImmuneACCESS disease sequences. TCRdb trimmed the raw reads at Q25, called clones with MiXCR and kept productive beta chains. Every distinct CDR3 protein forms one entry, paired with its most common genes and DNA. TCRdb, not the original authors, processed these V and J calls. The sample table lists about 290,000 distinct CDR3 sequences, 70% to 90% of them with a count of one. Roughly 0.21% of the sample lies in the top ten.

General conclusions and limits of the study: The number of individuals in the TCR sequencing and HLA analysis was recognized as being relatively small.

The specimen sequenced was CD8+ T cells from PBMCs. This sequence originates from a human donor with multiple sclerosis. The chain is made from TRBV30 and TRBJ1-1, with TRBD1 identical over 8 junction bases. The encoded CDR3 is CAWSGTGNTEAFF. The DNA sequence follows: TGTGCCTGGAGCGGGACAGGGAACACTGAAGCTTTCTTT.